A selection of T cell receptor beta chains follows, all from one sample in a study of blood T cell repertoires in COVID-19. Repertoires were generated with immunoSEQ multiplex PCR, while TCRdb's copy carries only in-frame clones and drops some. The profile shows some 150,000 clones, roughly 85% of them singletons. Sequenced: PBMCs or T cells enriched from blood (not recorded which). The source is a man aged 50 or older who had recovered from COVID-19. Both conserved end residues are part of each CDR3.

TRBJ1-2 TRBV5-1 CASSFQGAAGGYTF
TRBJ1-2 TRBV6-5 CASSLGQGGVRGYTF
TRBJ1-2 TRBV28 CASSFNRYGYTF
TRBJ1-4 TRBV7-8 CASSPGLFNEKLFF
TRBJ2-1 TRBV7-2 CASSSVRGGGNEQFF
TRBJ1-2 TRBV28 CASSFGRGGADRLYGYTF
TRBJ1-1 TRBV11-1 CASGRGGGTEAFF
TRBJ1-4 TRBV2 CATYQGATNEKLFF
TRBJ1-4 TRBV24-1 CATQDRDEKLFF
TRBJ2-3 TRBV29-1 CSVETGTDTQYF
TRBJ1-1 TRBV18 CASSPTGGVSEAFF
TRBJ2-5 TRBV5-1 CASSYPGLGIMGAQETQYF
TRBJ2-1 TRBV30 CAWSGTGTYNEQFF
TRBJ2-5 TRBV23-1 CASVHGLSETQYF
TRBJ1-4 TRBV4-2 CASTRNRLANEKLFF
TRBJ2-1 TRBV11-2 CASSLVTVRGEQFF
TRBJ1-2 TRBV19 CASSSTRQAGRSYGYTF
TRBJ1-2 TRBV6-5 CASSRDRTYGYTF
TRBJ2-2 TRBV28 CASWAGTGVTGELFF
TRBJ2-2 TRBV28 CASSLVSTGPNTGELFF
TRBJ1-4 TRBV3-1/TRBV3-2 CASSHRNRGHSEKLFF
TRBJ2-5 TRBV2 CASSERGGETQYF
TRBJ2-3 TRBV3-1/TRBV3-2 CASSRLGEGDTQYF
TRBJ1-3 TRBV28 CASKSSGNTIYF
TRBJ1-2 TRBV9 CASSPKGGRNYGYTF
TRBJ1-2 TRBV7-9 CASSLPGGDYGYTF
TRBJ1-4 TRBV30 CAWRGTAGGLFF
TRBJ1-6 TRBV6-5 CASSYGSNSRNSPLHF
TRBJ2-7 TRBV5-1 CASSLDPGRASYEQYF
TRBJ1-2 TRBV28 CASSFGNYGYTF
TRBJ2-6 TRBV5-4 CASSWKQGFGANVLTF
TRBJ1-6 TRBV29-1 CSAGTGNSPLHF
TRBJ1-6 TRBV27 CASSFHIGQTKGSWPPLHF
TRBJ1-6 TRBV6-2/TRBV6-3 CASSLNTGLTASSPLHF
TRBJ1-1 TRBV5-1 CASSLQEGFAEAFF
TRBJ1-4 TRBV7-9 CASSLEGGNEKLFF
TRBJ1-5 TRBV5-6 CASSRDRGRNQPQHF
TRBJ2-2 TRBV5-1 CASSSRGTGANTGELFF
TRBJ1-1 TRBV18 CASSPIKAVNTEAFF
TRBJ1-2 TRBV5-4 CASSLDPVRAGVGYTF
TRBJ2-3 TRBV10-2 CASRGGGTDTQYF
TRBJ1-6 TRBV5-4 CASSPSTGVRNSPLHF
TRBJ1-2 TRBV6-2/TRBV6-3 CASSTQGQNYGYTF
TRBJ2-2 TRBV5-1 CASSLSGRVDLTGELFF
TRBJ1-4 TRBV7-9 CASSLEGLTNEKLFF
TRBJ2-1 TRBV5-6 CASSLGTWGEQFF
TRBJ1-3 TRBV7-2 CASSLDRGGNTIYF
TRBJ1-2 TRBV19 CASSPQGSGYGYTF
TRBJ2-1 TRBV27 CASSRQRQGASHEQFF
TRBJ2-2 TRBV7-8 CASSFRDRGVPGELFF
TRBJ1-1 TRBV4-2 CASSHFGTRENTEAFF
TRBJ1-3 TRBV24-1 CATSQTAGNTIYF
TRBJ2-2 TRBV19 CATTTGQGTGELFF
TRBJ2-7 TRBV18 CASSPPGLADYEQYF
TRBJ2-3 TRBV27 CASSPTYLLAGETDTQYF
TRBJ2-3 TRBV27 CASSTTHSTDTQYF
TRBJ2-2 TRBV5-6 CASSWDRGNTGELFF
TRBJ2-1 TRBV9 CASSVVAGDYSQQFF
TRBJ2-3 TRBV7-7 CASSLSGADTQYF